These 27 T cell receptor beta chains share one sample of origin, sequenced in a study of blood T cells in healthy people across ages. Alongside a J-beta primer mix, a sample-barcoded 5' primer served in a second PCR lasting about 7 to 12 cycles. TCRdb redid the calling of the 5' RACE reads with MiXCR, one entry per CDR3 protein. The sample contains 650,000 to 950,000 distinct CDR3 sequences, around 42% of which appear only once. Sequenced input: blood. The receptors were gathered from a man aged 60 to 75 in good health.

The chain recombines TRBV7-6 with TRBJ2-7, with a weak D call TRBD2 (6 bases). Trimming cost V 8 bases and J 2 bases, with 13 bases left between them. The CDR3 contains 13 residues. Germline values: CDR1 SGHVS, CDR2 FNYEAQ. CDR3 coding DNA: TGTGCCAGCCGGGGGTCTGGTACCTACGAGCAGTACTTC. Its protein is CASRGSGTYEQYF.

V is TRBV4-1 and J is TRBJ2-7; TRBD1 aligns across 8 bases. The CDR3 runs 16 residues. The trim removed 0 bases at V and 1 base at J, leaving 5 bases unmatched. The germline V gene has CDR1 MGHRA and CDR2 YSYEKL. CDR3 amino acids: CASSQDSGTGSYEQYF. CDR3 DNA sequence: TGCGCCAGCAGCCAAGATTCGGGGACAGGATCCTACGAGCAGTACTTC.

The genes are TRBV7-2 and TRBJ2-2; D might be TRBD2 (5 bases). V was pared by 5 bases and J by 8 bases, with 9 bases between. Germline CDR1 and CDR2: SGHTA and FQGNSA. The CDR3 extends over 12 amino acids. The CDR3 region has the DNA TGTGCCAGCAGCCCGGGAATGGGGGAGCTGTTTTTT. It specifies CASSPGMGELFF.

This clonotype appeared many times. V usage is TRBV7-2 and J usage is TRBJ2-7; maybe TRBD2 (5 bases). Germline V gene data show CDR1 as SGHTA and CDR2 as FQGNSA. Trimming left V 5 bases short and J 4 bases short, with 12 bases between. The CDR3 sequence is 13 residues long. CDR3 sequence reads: CASSPDSGYEQYF. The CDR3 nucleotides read TGTGCCAGCAGCCCAGACTCGGGGTACGAGCAGTACTTC. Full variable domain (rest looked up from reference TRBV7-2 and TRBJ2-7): GAGVSQSPSNKVTEKGKDVELRCDPISGHTALYWYRQSLGQGLEFLIYFQGNSAPDKSGLPSDRFSAERTGGSVSTLTIQRTQQEDSAVYLCASSPDSGYEQYFGPGTRLTVT.

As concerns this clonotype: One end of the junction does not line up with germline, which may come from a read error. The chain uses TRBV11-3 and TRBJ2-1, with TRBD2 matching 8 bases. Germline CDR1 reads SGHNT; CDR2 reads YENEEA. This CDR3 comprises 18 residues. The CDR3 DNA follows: TGTGCCAGCAGCTTACGTCTTCGGGCGGGGGGCTCCTACAATGCGCAGTTCTTC. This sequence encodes CASSLRLRAGGSYNAQFF.

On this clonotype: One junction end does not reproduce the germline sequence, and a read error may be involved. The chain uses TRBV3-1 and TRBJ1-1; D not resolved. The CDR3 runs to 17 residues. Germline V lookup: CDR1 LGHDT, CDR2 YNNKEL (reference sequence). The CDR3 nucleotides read TGTGCCAGTAGCCAATATGGCGGCAGTCTGGCGAACACTGAAGCTTTCTTT. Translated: CASSQYGGSLANTEAFF.

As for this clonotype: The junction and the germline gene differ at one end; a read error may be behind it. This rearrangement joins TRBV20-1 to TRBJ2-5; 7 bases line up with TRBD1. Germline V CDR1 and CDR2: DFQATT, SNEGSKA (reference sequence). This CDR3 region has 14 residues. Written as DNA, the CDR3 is TGCAGTGCCAGAGTTGGGACAGCAAGAGAGACCCAGTACTTC. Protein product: CSARVGTARETQYF.

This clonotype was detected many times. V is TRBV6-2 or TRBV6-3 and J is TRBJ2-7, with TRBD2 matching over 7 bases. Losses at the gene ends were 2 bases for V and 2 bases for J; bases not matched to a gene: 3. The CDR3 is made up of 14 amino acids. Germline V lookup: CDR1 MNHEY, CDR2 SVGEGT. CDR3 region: CASSYLRGTYEQYF. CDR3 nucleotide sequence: TGTGCCAGCAGTTACCTGCGGGGGACCTACGAGCAGTACTTC.

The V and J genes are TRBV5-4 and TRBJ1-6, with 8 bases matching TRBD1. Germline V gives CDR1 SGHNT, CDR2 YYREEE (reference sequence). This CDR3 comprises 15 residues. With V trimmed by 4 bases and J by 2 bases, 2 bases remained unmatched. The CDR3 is CASSETGAYNSPLHF. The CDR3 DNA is TGTGCCAGCAGCGAGACAGGGGCCTATAATTCACCCCTCCACTTT.

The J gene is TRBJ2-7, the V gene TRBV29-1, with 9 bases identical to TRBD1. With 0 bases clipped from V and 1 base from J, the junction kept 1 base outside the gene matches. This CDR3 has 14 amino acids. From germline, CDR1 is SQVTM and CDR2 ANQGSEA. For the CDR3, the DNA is TGCAGCGTTGAAGACGGGACAGGGTCCTACGAGCAGTACTTC. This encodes CSVEDGTGSYEQYF.

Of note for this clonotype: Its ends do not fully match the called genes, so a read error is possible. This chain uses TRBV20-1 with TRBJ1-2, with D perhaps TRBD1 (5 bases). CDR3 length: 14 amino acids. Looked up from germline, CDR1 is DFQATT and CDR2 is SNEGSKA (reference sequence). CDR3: CSASYGGRKDGYTF. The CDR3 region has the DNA TGTAGTGCCTCGTACGGGGGGAGGAAGGATGGTTACACCTTC.

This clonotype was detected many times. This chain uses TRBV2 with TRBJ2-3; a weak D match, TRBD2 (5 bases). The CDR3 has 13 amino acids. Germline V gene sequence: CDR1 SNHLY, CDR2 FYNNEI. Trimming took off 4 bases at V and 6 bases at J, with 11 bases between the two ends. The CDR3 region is CASSGPRRDTQYF. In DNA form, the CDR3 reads TGTGCCAGCAGTGGCCCCCGGAGGGATACGCAGTATTTT.

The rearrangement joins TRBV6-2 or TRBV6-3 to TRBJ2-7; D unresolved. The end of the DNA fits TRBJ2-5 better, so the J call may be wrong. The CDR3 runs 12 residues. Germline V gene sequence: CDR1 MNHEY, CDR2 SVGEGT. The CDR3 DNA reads TGTGCCAGCAGTTACGGGTGGGAGACCCAGTACTTC. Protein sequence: CASSYGWETQYF.

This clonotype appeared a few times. The CDR3 nucleotides read TGTGCCAGCACCCTGACAGGGGGGATCTACGAGCAGTACTTC. Translation gives CASTLTGGIYEQYF. This chain joins TRBV6-6 and TRBJ2-5; 9 positions agree with TRBD1. The last part of the DNA fits TRBJ2-7 better; the J call may be wrong. This CDR3 spans 14 amino acids. Germline CDR1 is MNHNY and CDR2 is SVGAGI (reference sequence).

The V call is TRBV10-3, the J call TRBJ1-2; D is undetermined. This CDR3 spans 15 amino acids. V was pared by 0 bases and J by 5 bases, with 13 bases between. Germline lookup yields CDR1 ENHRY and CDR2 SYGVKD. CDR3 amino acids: CAISESMVEDYGYTF. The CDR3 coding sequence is TGTGCCATCAGTGAGTCGATGGTAGAGGATTATGGCTACACCTTC.

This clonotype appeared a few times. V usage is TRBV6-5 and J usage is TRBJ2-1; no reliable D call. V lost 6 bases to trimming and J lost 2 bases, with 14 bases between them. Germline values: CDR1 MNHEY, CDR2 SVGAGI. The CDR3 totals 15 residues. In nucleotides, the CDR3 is TGTGCCAGCAGGACGAGCAGGACCGCCTACAATGAGCAGTTCTTC. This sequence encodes CASRTSRTAYNEQFF.

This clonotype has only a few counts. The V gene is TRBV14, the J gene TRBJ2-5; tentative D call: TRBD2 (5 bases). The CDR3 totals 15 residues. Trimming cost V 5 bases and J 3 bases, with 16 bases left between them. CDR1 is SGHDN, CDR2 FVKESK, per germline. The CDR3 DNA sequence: TGTGCCAGCAGCTCGGACTCTTACGGGGAAGAGACCCAGTACTTC. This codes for CASSSDSYGEETQYF.

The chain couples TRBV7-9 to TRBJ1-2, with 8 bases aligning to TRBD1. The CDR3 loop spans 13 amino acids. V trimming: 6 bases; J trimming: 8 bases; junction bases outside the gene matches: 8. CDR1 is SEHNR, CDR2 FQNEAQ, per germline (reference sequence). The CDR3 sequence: CASRSQGAGGYTF. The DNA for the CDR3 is TGTGCCAGCAGGTCTCAGGGGGCTGGAGGCTACACCTTC. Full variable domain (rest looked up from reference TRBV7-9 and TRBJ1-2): DTGVSQNPRHKITKRGQNVTFRCDPISEHNRLYWYRQTLGQGPEFLTYFQNEAQLEKSRLLSDRFSAERPKGSFSTLEIQRTEQGDSAMYLCASRSQGAGGYTFGSGTRLTVV.

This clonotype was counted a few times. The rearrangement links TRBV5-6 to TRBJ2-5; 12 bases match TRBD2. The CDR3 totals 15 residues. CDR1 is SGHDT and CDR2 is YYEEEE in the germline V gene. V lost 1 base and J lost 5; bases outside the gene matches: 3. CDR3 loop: CASSLRLAGVETQYF. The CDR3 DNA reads TGTGCCAGCAGCTTGAGACTAGCGGGGGTGGAGACCCAGTACTTC. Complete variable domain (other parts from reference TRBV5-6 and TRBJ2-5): DAGVTQSPTHLIKTRGQQVTLRCSPKSGHDTVSWYQQALGQGPQFIFQYYEEEERQRGNFPDRFSGHQFPNYSSELNVNALLLGDSALYLCASSLRLAGVETQYFGPGTRLLVL.

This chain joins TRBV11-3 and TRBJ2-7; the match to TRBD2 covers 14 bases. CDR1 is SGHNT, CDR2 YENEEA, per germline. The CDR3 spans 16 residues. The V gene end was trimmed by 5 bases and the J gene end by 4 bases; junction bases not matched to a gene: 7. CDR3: CASSPRLAGGLYEQYF. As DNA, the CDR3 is TGTGCCAGCAGCCCTCGACTAGCGGGGGGGCTTTACGAGCAGTACTTC.

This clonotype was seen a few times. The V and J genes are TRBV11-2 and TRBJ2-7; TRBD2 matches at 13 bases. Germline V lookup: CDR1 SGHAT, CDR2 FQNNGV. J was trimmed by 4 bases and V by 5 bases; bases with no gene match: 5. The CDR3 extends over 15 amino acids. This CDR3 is CASSPTSGGMYEQYF. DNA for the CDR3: TGTGCCAGCAGCCCGACTAGCGGGGGGATGTACGAGCAGTACTTC.

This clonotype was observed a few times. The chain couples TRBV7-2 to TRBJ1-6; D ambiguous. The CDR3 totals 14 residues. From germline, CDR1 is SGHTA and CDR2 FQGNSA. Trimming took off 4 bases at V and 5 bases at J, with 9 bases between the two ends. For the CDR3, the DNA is TGTGCCAGCAGCTCCCGACGGAATAATTCACCCCTCCACTTT. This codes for CASSSRRNNSPLHF.

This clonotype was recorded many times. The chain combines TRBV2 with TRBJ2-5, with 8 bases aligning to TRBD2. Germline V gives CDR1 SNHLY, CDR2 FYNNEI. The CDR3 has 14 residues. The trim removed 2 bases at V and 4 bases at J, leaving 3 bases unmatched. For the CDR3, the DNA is TGTGCCAGCAGTGAATTCGGGGGGGGAGAGACCCAGTACTTC. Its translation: CASSEFGGGETQYF.

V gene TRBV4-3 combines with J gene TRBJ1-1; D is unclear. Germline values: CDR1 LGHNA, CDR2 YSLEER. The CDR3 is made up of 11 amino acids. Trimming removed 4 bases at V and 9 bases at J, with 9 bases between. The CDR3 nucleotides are TGCGCCAGCAGCCGCGGTGGAAAAGCTTTCTTT. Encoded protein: CASSRGGKAFF.

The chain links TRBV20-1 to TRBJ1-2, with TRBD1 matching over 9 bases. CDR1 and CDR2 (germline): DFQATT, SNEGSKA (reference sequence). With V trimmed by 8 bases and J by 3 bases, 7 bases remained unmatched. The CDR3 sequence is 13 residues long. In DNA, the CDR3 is TGCAGTCCCCGGACAGGGGTCGACTATGGCTACACCTTC. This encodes CSPRTGVDYGYTF.

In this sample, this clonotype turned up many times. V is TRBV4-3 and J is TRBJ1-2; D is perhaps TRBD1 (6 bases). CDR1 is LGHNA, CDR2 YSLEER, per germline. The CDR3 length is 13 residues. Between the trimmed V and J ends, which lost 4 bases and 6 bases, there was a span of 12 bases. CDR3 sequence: CASSLQGLDGYTF. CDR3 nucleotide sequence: TGCGCCAGCAGCCTCCAGGGGTTGGATGGCTACACCTTC.

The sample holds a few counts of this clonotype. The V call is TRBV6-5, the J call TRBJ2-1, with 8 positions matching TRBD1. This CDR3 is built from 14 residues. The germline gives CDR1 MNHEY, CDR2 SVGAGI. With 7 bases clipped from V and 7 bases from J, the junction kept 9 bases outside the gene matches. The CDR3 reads CASIDRGKQNEQFF. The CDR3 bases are TGTGCCAGCATAGACAGGGGAAAACAGAATGAGCAGTTCTTC.